The clone carrying this T cell receptor beta chain has at least ten counts. The germline V gene encodes CDR1 SGDLS and CDR2 YYNGEE. Deletions cut 3 bases from V and 8 bases from J, with 14 bases between. The CDR3 loop spans 14 amino acids. Template material for TCR beta VDJ and CDR3 profiling consisted of genomic DNA. A single record per CDR3 protein comes from TCRdb applying MiXCR to the reads. The sample carries about 220,000 distinct CDR3 sequences, about a third recorded once. The sample comes from a study of CD8+CD57+ T cells in acquired aplastic anemia. This chain connects TRBV9 to TRBJ1-4; D unresolved. This sequence was found in a human donor in good health, serving as a control. The sample taken for sequencing was sorted CD4+, CD8+, or CD8+CD57+ T cells (not recorded which) from PBMCs. The CDR3 DNA sequence: TGTGCCAGCAGCGCCGGGATGCCTACGGAAAAACTGTTTTTT. Its translation: CASSAGMPTEKLFF.